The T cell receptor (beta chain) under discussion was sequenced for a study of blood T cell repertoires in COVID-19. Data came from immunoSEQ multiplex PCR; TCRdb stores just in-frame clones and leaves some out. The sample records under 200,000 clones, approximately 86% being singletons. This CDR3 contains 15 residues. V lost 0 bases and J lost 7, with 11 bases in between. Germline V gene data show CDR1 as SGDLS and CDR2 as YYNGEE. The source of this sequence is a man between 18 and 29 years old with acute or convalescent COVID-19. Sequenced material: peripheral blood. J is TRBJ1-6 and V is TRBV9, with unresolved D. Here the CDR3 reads CASSVEVEGNSPLHF. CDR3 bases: TGTGCCAGCAGCGTAGAGGTTGAGGGAAATTCACCCCTCCACTTT. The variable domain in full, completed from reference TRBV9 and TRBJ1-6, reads DSGVTQTPKHLITATGQRVTLRCSPRSGDLSVYWYQQSLDQGLQFLIQYYNGEERAKGNILERFSAQQFPDLHSELNLSSLELGDSALYFCASSVEVEGNSPLHFGNGTRLTVT.